The 17 T cell receptor beta chains below all came from one sample that was sequenced in a study of blood T cell repertoires in COVID-19. Sequencing was performed with immunoSEQ multiplex PCR; in TCRdb, only in-frame clones are kept and a portion is missing. Among over 140,000 clones listed, less than 80% were seen once. The specimen was peripheral blood. The receptors derive from a woman older than 75 with active or convalescent COVID-19.

This clone was observed once. The V call is TRBV4-3, the J call TRBJ1-2, with D maybe TRBD1 (6 bases). The germline CDR1 and CDR2 sequences are LGHNA and YSLEER. This CDR3 is 14 amino acids long. The V and J ends lost 0 bases and 2 bases respectively, with 7 bases between them. In nucleotides, the CDR3 is TGCGCCAGCAGCCAAGACGACAGGAACTATGGCTACACCTTC. Its protein is CASSQDDRNYGYTF.

The J gene is TRBJ2-3, the V gene TRBV19, with TRBD2 matching 11 bases. The CDR3 spans 16 residues. V trimming: 3 bases; J trimming: 2 bases; junction bases outside the gene matches: 4. Germline lookup yields CDR1 LNHDA and CDR2 SQIVND (reference sequence). CDR3 bases: TGTGCCAGTAGTATGCCTAGCGGGGGGCTCACAGATACGCAGTATTTT. It is translated as CASSMPSGGLTDTQYF.

This rearrangement joins TRBV5-5 to TRBJ1-2; D may be TRBD1 (6 bases). V was pared by 0 bases and J by 5 bases, with 14 bases between. Germline loops: CDR1 SGHKS, CDR2 YYEKEE (reference sequence). This CDR3 comprises 15 residues. CDR3 nucleotides: TGTGCCAGCAGCTTGGTCATTAGGGGGGGATATGGCTACACCTTC. It encodes CASSLVIRGGYGYTF.

The chain uses TRBV5-1 and TRBJ2-7; 9 bases are a match to TRBD1. Germline V gene data show CDR1 as SGHRS and CDR2 as YFSETQ. V gave up 5 bases and J gave up 6 bases; unmatched junction bases: 9. The CDR3 extends over 14 amino acids. The CDR3 spells CASRPTGGLTEQYF. The DNA of the CDR3 is TGCGCCAGCAGACCCACAGGGGGCTTAACCGAGCAGTACTTC.

V and J are TRBV5-1 and TRBJ2-3; D call uncertain. V gave up 7 bases and J gave up 0 bases, with 12 bases separating them. This CDR3 is built from 14 residues. Germline V gives CDR1 SGHRS, CDR2 YFSETQ. The CDR3 DNA follows: TGCGCCAGCGGATACCAGGCTAGCACAGATACGCAGTATTTT. Its protein is CASGYQASTDTQYF.

The rearrangement uses TRBV11-2 and TRBJ2-5; 10 bases fit TRBD2. The CDR3 has 17 residues. Germline lookup yields CDR1 SGHAT and CDR2 FQNNGV. V shed 7 bases, J shed 1 base, and the junction held 12 bases outside the gene matches. CDR3 loop: CASTRSLAGAFQETQYF. The DNA for the CDR3 is TGTGCCAGCACCCGTTCCCTAGCGGGGGCCTTCCAAGAGACCCAGTACTTC.

The genes are TRBV27 and TRBJ2-7; TRBD1 matches 8 bases. The germline gives CDR1 MNHEY, CDR2 SMNVEV (reference sequence). This CDR3 region has 13 residues. Trimming cost V 5 bases and J 4 bases; bases outside gene matches: 4. The CDR3 region is CASSKDRVYEQYF. DNA of the CDR3: TGTGCCAGCAGTAAGGACAGGGTTTACGAGCAGTACTTC.

The chain is built from TRBV2 and TRBJ2-6; possible D gene TRBD2, 7 bases. V was trimmed by 3 bases and J by 7 bases, leaving 16 bases between them. The CDR3 length is 16 residues. The germline CDR1 and CDR2 sequences are SNHLY and FYNNEI. The CDR3 region has the DNA TGTGCCAGCAGTGATTATGGGGGGGCAATCGCCAACGTCCTGACTTTC. It specifies CASSDYGGAIANVLTF. The complete variable domain, with remaining parts taken from reference TRBV2 and TRBJ2-6, reads EPEVTQTPSHQVTQMGQEVILRCVPISNHLYFYWYRQILGQKVEFLVSFYNNEISEKSEIFDDQFSVERPDGSNFTLKIRSTKLEDSAMYFCASSDYGGAIANVLTFGAGSRLTVL.

The chain combines TRBV3-1 (or the pseudogene TRBV3-2) with TRBJ2-3, with D unresolved. CDR1 is LGHDT and CDR2 is YNNKEL in the germline V gene (reference sequence). The CDR3 runs 14 residues. The V end was cut by 0 bases, the J end by 0 bases, with 4 bases between. The CDR3 protein is CASSQEASTDTQYF. The CDR3 DNA reads TGTGCCAGCAGCCAAGAAGCTAGCACAGATACGCAGTATTTT.

The chain links TRBV18 to TRBJ1-2; D gene ambiguous. The germline V and J ends were trimmed by 2 bases and 1 base, with 8 bases remaining between them. CDR3 length: 14 amino acids. Looked up from germline, CDR1 is KGHSH and CDR2 is LQKENI. The CDR3 DNA follows: TGTGCCAGCTCACCAGGCAGGAATAACTATGGCTACACCTTC. This encodes CASSPGRNNYGYTF.

This clone was observed a handful of times. The chain joins TRBV19 to TRBJ1-1; D is perhaps TRBD1 (6 bases). The CDR3 runs 17 residues. CDR1 and CDR2 from the germline V gene are LNHDA and SQIVND (reference sequence). Trimming cost V 1 base and J 5 bases, with 20 bases left between them. Here the CDR3 DNA reads TGTGCCAGTAGTATAGTCGGTGCAGGGGACGCGCGGACTGAAGCTTTCTTT. It codes for CASSIVGAGDARTEAFF.

The table lists this clone with a few counts. CDR3 sequence reads: CASSDWGDTEAFF. In nucleotides, the CDR3 is TGTGCCAGCAGTGATTGGGGAGACACTGAAGCTTTCTTT. J is TRBJ1-1 and V is TRBV25-1; D not certain. The germline V gene has CDR1 MGHDK and CDR2 SYGVNS. The CDR3 consists of 13 residues. Trimming stripped 3 bases from V and 3 bases from J, with 8 bases between.

This rearrangement joins TRBV3-1 (or the pseudogene TRBV3-2) to TRBJ2-2; 12 bases map to TRBD1. This CDR3 contains 18 residues. With V trimmed by 4 bases and J by 6 bases, 12 bases remained unmatched. Germline values: CDR1 LGHDT, CDR2 YNNKEL (reference sequence). Here the CDR3 DNA reads TGTGCCAGCAGCCTATTAACGCCGGGACAGGGGGCCTCCGGGGAGCTGTTTTTT. This sequence encodes CASSLLTPGQGASGELFF.

The chain carries TRBV2 and TRBJ1-4; 7 bases match TRBD1. This CDR3 is built from 15 residues. The V gene's germline CDR1 is SNHLY and CDR2 FYNNEI. V lost 6 bases, J lost 1 base, and 5 bases stayed unmatched. The CDR3 sequence is CASSAWDRTNEKLFF. The CDR3 region has the DNA TGTGCCAGCAGCGCTTGGGACAGAACTAATGAAAAACTGTTTTTT.

The V and J genes are TRBV3-1 (or the pseudogene TRBV3-2) and TRBJ1-1; D possibly corresponds to TRBD1 (6 bases). Trimming took 3 bases from V and 5 from J, leaving 13 bases between them. CDR3 length: 14 residues. The germline CDR1 and CDR2 sequences are LGHDT and YNNKEL (reference sequence). The CDR3 sequence: CASSQDTGITEAFF. The CDR3 nucleotides read TGTGCCAGCAGCCAGGATACAGGGATAACTGAAGCTTTCTTT.

As for this clone: The sample has other DNA sequences that encode this CDR3 too. The chain couples TRBV4-1 to TRBJ2-2; no clear D. The length of the CDR3 is 16 residues. Germline loops: CDR1 MGHRA, CDR2 YSYEKL. Between the trimmed V and J ends, which lost 0 bases and 0 bases, there was a span of 8 bases. The CDR3: CASSQEPGANTGELFF. Written as DNA, the CDR3 is TGCGCCAGCAGCCAAGAGCCAGGCGCGAACACCGGGGAGCTGTTTTTT.

This rearrangement joins TRBV6-5 to TRBJ1-3, with 7 nucleotides matching TRBD1. There are 15 residues in the CDR3. Germline V gene lookup returns CDR1 MNHEY and CDR2 SVGAGI. J lost 4 bases, V lost 8 bases, and 11 bases had no gene match. The CDR3 reads CASSQTGINGNTIYF. The CDR3, as DNA: TGTGCCAGCTCTCAGACAGGGATTAACGGAAACACCATATATTTT.